Each of the 20 T cell receptor beta chains below was sequenced from the same sample in a study of control samples from healthy donors and cancer patients. Method: immunoSEQ multiplex PCR; TCRdb's copy keeps in-frame clones and lacks some. The sample shows around 190,000 clones, around nine tenths of them seen only once. Specimen: blood. Receptors were obtained from a man aged 25 to 45 in good health.

V usage is TRBV19 and J usage is TRBJ1-4, with D tentatively TRBD1 (6 bases). The CDR3 is 13 amino acids. Trimming took 7 bases from V and 8 from J, leaving 14 bases between them. Germline V gene data show CDR1 as LNHDA and CDR2 as SQIVND (reference sequence). The CDR3 here is CASTTQGGEKLFF. The CDR3 nucleotides read TGTGCCAGTACCACACAGGGAGGGGAAAAACTGTTTTTT.

This chain links TRBV27 with TRBJ2-5, with D possibly matching TRBD2 (6 bases). This CDR3 has 15 amino acids. Germline V lookup: CDR1 MNHEY, CDR2 SMNVEV (reference sequence). V lost 5 bases and J lost 5, with 18 bases in between. CDR3 sequence reads: CASSPYFGGGETQYF. In nucleotides, the CDR3 is TGTGCCAGCAGTCCCTATTTTGGAGGAGGGGAGACCCAGTACTTC.

The genes are TRBV5-6 and TRBJ1-4, with 8 bases matching TRBD1. Germline V gene sequence: CDR1 SGHDT, CDR2 YYEEEE. V gave up 3 bases and J gave up 8 bases; unmatched junction bases: 6. The CDR3 is 14 amino acids. In DNA, the CDR3 is TGTGCCAGCAGCTCAGGGGGCGCAGGAGAAAAACTGTTTTTT. It codes for CASSSGGAGEKLFF.

The V call is TRBV6-1, the J call TRBJ2-7; 8 nucleotides match TRBD2. This CDR3 has 16 residues. From germline, CDR1 is MNHNS and CDR2 SASEGT. With V trimmed by 4 bases and J by 3 bases, 11 bases remained unmatched. The chain's CDR3 is CASSGYTRTSSYEQYF. The DNA of the CDR3 is TGTGCCAGCAGTGGGTATACACGGACTAGCAGCTACGAGCAGTACTTC.

The chain has TRBV6-6 and TRBJ1-5; TRBD1 matches 7 bases. Germline V gives CDR1 MNHNY, CDR2 SVGAGI (reference sequence). With 6 bases clipped from V and 7 bases from J, the junction kept 9 bases outside the gene matches. The CDR3 length is 14 residues. The CDR3 is CASRQGTVGQPQHF. Written as DNA, the CDR3 is TGTGCCAGCAGGCAGGGGACAGTGGGGCAGCCCCAGCATTTT.

The chain links TRBV5-1 to TRBJ1-2; D is undetermined. Germline assignment: CDR1 SGHRS and CDR2 YFSETQ. The CDR3 runs 13 residues. V lost 1 base and J lost 5, with 9 bases in between. CDR3 sequence reads: CASSLSGGYGYTF. The CDR3 DNA reads TGCGCCAGCAGCTTGAGCGGAGGATATGGCTACACCTTC.

The gene calls are TRBV28 and TRBJ2-2; 9 bases line up with TRBD1. Germline CDR1 is MDHEN and CDR2 is SYDVKM. V shed 3 bases, J shed 1 base, and the junction held 9 bases outside the gene matches. There are 18 residues in the CDR3. CDR3 residues: CASSFIRRTGVNTGELFF. The CDR3 DNA reads as TGTGCCAGCAGTTTTATCCGCCGGACAGGGGTGAACACCGGGGAGCTGTTTTTT.

The chain has TRBV6-2 or TRBV6-3 and TRBJ2-1, with D maybe TRBD2 (6 bases). The CDR3 runs to 13 residues. Germline-derived CDR1 and CDR2 are MNHEY and SVGEGT. V was clipped by 6 bases and J by 2 bases, with 8 bases between them. CDR3 bases: TGTGCCAGCAGCCGACTAGCCTACAATGAGCAGTTCTTC. Protein: CASSRLAYNEQFF.

This chain connects TRBV18 to TRBJ2-5, with 9 bases fitting TRBD2. The length of the CDR3 is 14 residues. J was trimmed by 3 bases and V by 4 bases; bases with no gene match: 3. Germline CDR1 is KGHSH and CDR2 is LQKENI. CDR3 coding DNA: TGTGCCAGCTCACAGGCGGGAGGGAAAGAGACCCAGTACTTC. This encodes CASSQAGGKETQYF.

This clone was seen a handful of times. This chain links TRBV6-5 with TRBJ2-3; 8 bases map to TRBD1. Trimming cost V 7 bases and J 2 bases; bases outside gene matches: 2. The length of the CDR3 is 13 residues. Germline loops: CDR1 MNHEY, CDR2 SVGAGI. The CDR3 bases are TGTGCCAGCACGGGACAGGACACAGATACGCAGTATTTT. As protein: CASTGQDTDTQYF.

This rearrangement joins TRBV6-5 to TRBJ1-5, with D hard to call. CDR3 size: 14 residues. Germline V gene data show CDR1 as MNHEY and CDR2 as SVGAGI. Between the trimmed V and J ends, which lost 7 bases and 2 bases, there was a span of 12 bases. Written as DNA, the CDR3 is TGTGCCAGCACCTCCACTTATGGCAATCAGCCCCAGCATTTT. It is translated as CASTSTYGNQPQHF.

This sequence joins TRBV2 and TRBJ1-1, with TRBD1 matching 8 bases. Trimming took 7 bases from V and 3 from J; bases not matched to a gene: 4. This CDR3 comprises 13 residues. The germline V gene encodes CDR1 SNHLY and CDR2 FYNNEI. In DNA, the CDR3 is TGTGCCAGCAAAGGGACAGGTGACACTGAAGCTTTCTTT. It translates to CASKGTGDTEAFF.

The chain combines TRBV28 with TRBJ2-1; no reliable D call. The CDR3 has 14 residues. With 6 bases removed from V and 6 bases from J, the gap between germline ends came to 15 bases. Germline V gene lookup returns CDR1 MDHEN and CDR2 SYDVKM. The CDR3: CASRTQKGINEQFF. Here the CDR3 DNA reads TGTGCCAGCAGAACCCAAAAGGGTATCAATGAGCAGTTCTTC.

This clone has a handful of counts. The rearrangement uses TRBV5-1 and TRBJ1-5; D perhaps matches TRBD1 (5 bases). The V gene's germline CDR1 is SGHRS and CDR2 YFSETQ. Deletions cut 4 bases from V and 6 bases from J, with 14 bases between. This CDR3 region has 14 residues. In nucleotides, the CDR3 is TGCGCCAGCAGCCTTGACAGCCTGGGTCAGCCCCAGCATTTT. This sequence encodes CASSLDSLGQPQHF.

The chain uses TRBV19 and TRBJ1-2; TRBD1 aligns across 7 bases. CDR1 is LNHDA and CDR2 is SQIVND in the germline V gene (reference sequence). This CDR3 spans 13 amino acids. J lost 4 bases, V lost 3 bases, and 2 bases had no gene match. The CDR3 here is CASSIGTVYGYTF. The CDR3 DNA reads TGTGCCAGTAGTATCGGGACAGTCTATGGCTACACCTTC.

The J gene is TRBJ1-1, the V gene TRBV19; no clear D gene. Trimming stripped 3 bases from V and 5 bases from J, with 10 bases between. Looked up from germline, CDR1 is LNHDA and CDR2 is SQIVND (reference sequence). There are 13 residues in the CDR3. CDR3 region: CASSMEGATEAFF. The CDR3 DNA reads TGTGCCAGTAGTATGGAGGGAGCGACTGAAGCTTTCTTT. Based on the CDR3 plus reference TRBV19 and TRBJ1-1, the full variable domain is DGGITQSPKYLFRKEGQNVTLSCEQNLNHDAMYWYRQDPGQGLRLIYYSQIVNDFQKGDIAEGYSVSREKKESFPLTVTSAQKNPTAFYLCASSMEGATEAFFGQGTRLTVV.

The chain links TRBV27 to TRBJ1-2, with D possibly TRBD1 on 5 matching bases. Germline CDR1 reads MNHEY; CDR2 reads SMNVEV (reference sequence). The CDR3 consists of 12 residues. V was cut by 6 bases and J by 8 bases, with 13 bases left in between. Here the CDR3 reads CASRGQDQGYTF. CDR3 nucleotide sequence: TGTGCCAGCAGGGGGCAGGACCAGGGCTACACCTTC.

The gene calls are TRBV4-1 and TRBJ2-5; a possible D gene is TRBD2 (5 bases). Germline V CDR1 and CDR2: MGHRA, YSYEKL. CDR3 size: 15 residues. The V and J ends lost 6 bases and 5 bases respectively, with 19 bases between them. The CDR3 DNA reads TGCGCCAGCAGTTACGAGCGGTGCGGTACGGAGACCCAGTACTTC. Translated, it gives CASSYERCGTETQYF.

This rearrangement joins TRBV5-1 to TRBJ2-5, with 7 bases lining up with TRBD1. From germline, CDR1 is SGHRS and CDR2 YFSETQ. This CDR3 has 14 amino acids. Trimming at V came to 0 bases and at J to 3 bases, leaving 2 bases not matched to a gene. In DNA form, the CDR3 reads TGCGCCAGCAGCTTGGTAGGGACAGAAGAGACCCAGTACTTC. It codes for CASSLVGTEETQYF.

This clone was observed once. The chain recombines TRBV13 with TRBJ2-7, with 10 bases fitting TRBD1. Germline lookup yields CDR1 PRHDT and CDR2 FYEKMQ (reference sequence). The V and J ends lost 3 bases and 3 bases, in that order; junction bases with no gene match: 14. The CDR3 has 18 amino acids. CDR3 amino acids: CASSFSAGGGTGDYEQYF. CDR3 DNA: TGTGCCAGCAGCTTTTCAGCTGGTGGGGGGACAGGGGACTACGAGCAGTACTTC. Using reference TRBV13 and TRBJ2-7 for the parts outside the CDR3, the full variable domain is AAGVIQSPRHLIKEKRETATLKCYPIPRHDTVYWYQQGPGQDPQFLISFYEKMQSDKGSIPDRFSAQQFSDYHSELNMSSLELGDSALYFCASSFSAGGGTGDYEQYFGPGTRLTVT.